This entry concerns a single T cell receptor (beta chain). The data are from a study of STAT5B mutations in CD4+ large granular lymphocyte leukemia. CDR1 is SGDLS, CDR2 YYNGEE, per germline. V lost 6 bases to trimming and J lost 5 bases, with 17 bases between them. The CDR3 loop spans 14 amino acids. TCRdb's copy holds only in-frame clones and misses some; the assay was immunoSEQ multiplex PCR. The table records 30,000 or so clones, more than 65% of them present only once. What was sequenced was CD4+ T cells from blood buffy coats. This receptor was identified in a human donor in good health. This rearrangement joins TRBV9 to TRBJ1-2; the D gene is possibly TRBD1 (5 bases). CDR3 in DNA: TGTGCCAGCACCCCGGGGGAGGTTACTTATGGCTACACCTTC. Translation gives CASTPGEVTYGYTF.